A selection of T cell receptor beta chains follows, all from one sample in a study of human versus mouse CDR3 diversity and MHC coevolution. Clones were sequenced by immunoSEQ multiplex PCR, and TCRdb holds only the in-frame ones, with some missing. The table lists around 74,000 clones, 85% to 95% of them singletons. The sequenced material came from naive CD4+ T cells from blood. These receptor sequences come from a person between 25 and 70 years old in good health. Both conserved end residues are part of each CDR3. The D gene is left open where the match is weak. Rows give clone size only sometimes, using once, few, many, or a class for an expanded clone.

CDR3 DNA: TGTGCCAGCAGCCTCCGACAGGGGGCGGCCACTGAAGCTTTCTTT
CDR3 protein: CASSLRQGAATEAFF
clone size: .
J gene: TRBJ1-1
V gene: TRBV5-4
D gene: TRBD1

CDR3 DNA: TGTGCCTGGACAACCGGGAACCCGCAGTTCTTC
CDR3 protein: CAWTTGNPQFF
clone size: .
J gene: TRBJ2-1
V gene: TRBV30
D gene: .

CDR3 DNA: TGTGCCACAAGCTCCGAAGGGACAGCAAAAGCCCACACTGAAGCTTTCTTT
CDR3 protein: CATSSEGTAKAHTEAFF
clone size: .
J gene: TRBJ1-1
V gene: TRBV19
D gene: TRBD1

CDR3 DNA: TGTGCCAGCTCACCAACGCGGACTAGCGGCTACAATGAGCAGTTCTTC
CDR3 protein: CASSPTRTSGYNEQFF
clone size: .
J gene: TRBJ2-1
V gene: TRBV18
D gene: TRBD2

CDR3 DNA: TGTGCCATCAGTGACGCGAGAACCACGGTAGATACGCAGTATTTT
CDR3 protein: CAISDARTTVDTQYF
clone size: .
J gene: TRBJ2-3
V gene: TRBV10-3
D gene: .

CDR3 DNA: TGTGCCAGCCAAAAGGGCGGGGCCTACGAGCAGTACTTC
CDR3 protein: CASQKGGAYEQYF
clone size: .
J gene: TRBJ2-7
V gene: TRBV6-1
D gene: .

CDR3 DNA: TGCGCCAGCAGCATTCCGGGACAGTTTTCTAACTATGGCTACACCTTC
CDR3 protein: CASSIPGQFSNYGYTF
clone size: .
J gene: TRBJ1-2
V gene: TRBV5-1
D gene: TRBD1

CDR3 DNA: TGTGCCAGCAGCTTGCTGAACAGTCAGGTAGCCGGGGAGCTGTTTTTT
CDR3 protein: CASSLLNSQVAGELFF
clone size: .
J gene: TRBJ2-2
V gene: TRBV11-2
D gene: .

CDR3 DNA: TGTGCCAGCAGGGGAACAGGGGCCGGAACCTACGAGCAGTACTTC
CDR3 protein: CASRGTGAGTYEQYF
clone size: .
J gene: TRBJ2-7
V gene: TRBV28
D gene: TRBD1

CDR3 DNA: TGCAGCGTTCGAGGAACAGGGATGAACACTGAAGCTTTCTTT
CDR3 protein: CSVRGTGMNTEAFF
clone size: .
J gene: TRBJ1-1
V gene: TRBV29-1
D gene: .

CDR3 DNA: TGTGCCAGCAGCGTAGATCAGGGTTACTCTGGAAACACCATATATTTT
CDR3 protein: CASSVDQGYSGNTIYF
clone size: .
J gene: TRBJ1-3
V gene: TRBV9
D gene: .

CDR3 DNA: TGTGCCAGCAGTGCGGCCGGGACTAGCAGCACCGGGGAGCTGTTTTTT
CDR3 protein: CASSAAGTSSTGELFF
clone size: .
J gene: TRBJ2-2
V gene: TRBV27
D gene: TRBD2

CDR3 DNA: TGTGCCAGTAGTATGGCTAGCGGGTCCTACAATGAGCAGTTCTTC
CDR3 protein: CASSMASGSYNEQFF
clone size: .
J gene: TRBJ2-1
V gene: TRBV19
D gene: TRBD2

CDR3 DNA: TGTGCCAGCAGGTCTCCAGATACGCAGTATTTT
CDR3 protein: CASRSPDTQYF
clone size: .
J gene: TRBJ2-3
V gene: TRBV28
D gene: .

CDR3 DNA: TGTGCCAGCTCTTCCAGGGAGAACACTGAAGCTTTCTTT
CDR3 protein: CASSSRENTEAFF
clone size: .
J gene: TRBJ1-1
V gene: TRBV5-4
D gene: .

CDR3 DNA: TGTGCCAGCAGCTTAGGGCAGGGTAGTCACTACGAGCAGTACTTC
CDR3 protein: CASSLGQGSHYEQYF
clone size: .
J gene: TRBJ2-7
V gene: TRBV11-2
D gene: .

CDR3 DNA: TGTGCCAGCAGTCCCCACAGGGGGCTGGGAGAGACCCAGTACTTC
CDR3 protein: CASSPHRGLGETQYF
clone size: .
J gene: TRBJ2-5
V gene: TRBV28
D gene: TRBD1

CDR3 DNA: TGTGCCAGCAGCCAAGGATACGAGCAGTACTTC
CDR3 protein: CASSQGYEQYF
clone size: .
J gene: TRBJ2-7
V gene: TRBV14
D gene: .

CDR3 DNA: TGTGCCAGCAGCCACCCCGAGGGGCGGGAGGGATCCTACGAGCAGTACTTC
CDR3 protein: CASSHPEGREGSYEQYF
clone size: .
J gene: TRBJ2-7
V gene: TRBV21-1
D gene: .

CDR3 DNA: TGTGCCATCCGGGAAAACGATGAGCAGTTCTTC
CDR3 protein: CAIRENDEQFF
clone size: .
J gene: TRBJ2-1
V gene: TRBV10-3
D gene: .

CDR3 DNA: TGTGCCAGCAGTTACTCGGGGACAGATTACACCGGGGAGCTGTTTTTT
CDR3 protein: CASSYSGTDYTGELFF
clone size: .
J gene: TRBJ2-2
V gene: TRBV6-5
D gene: TRBD1

CDR3 DNA: TGTGCCAGCAGCGTAGTTGCAGGGGCCGGAAACAATGAGCAGTTCTTC
CDR3 protein: CASSVVAGAGNNEQFF
clone size: .
J gene: TRBJ2-1
V gene: TRBV9
D gene: .

CDR3 DNA: TGTGCCAGCAGCCGATTAACAGGGGTTGGCACAGATACGCAGTATTTT
CDR3 protein: CASSRLTGVGTDTQYF
clone size: .
J gene: TRBJ2-3
V gene: TRBV5-4
D gene: TRBD1

CDR3 DNA: TGTGCCAGCAGCCACGGACAGACCTACGAGCAGTACTTC
CDR3 protein: CASSHGQTYEQYF
clone size: .
J gene: TRBJ2-7
V gene: TRBV6-5
D gene: .

CDR3 DNA: TGTGCCTGGAGTAGTCGGGGGGCGTCGTCCTACAATGAGCAGTTCTTC
CDR3 protein: CAWSSRGASSYNEQFF
clone size: .
J gene: TRBJ2-1
V gene: TRBV30
D gene: .

CDR3 DNA: TGTGCCAGCAGTGAACGGGGGTCTAGATACGAGCAGTACTTC
CDR3 protein: CASSERGSRYEQYF
clone size: .
J gene: TRBJ2-7
V gene: TRBV6-1
D gene: .

CDR3 DNA: TGTGCCAGCACCACTTTCCGGGGACAGGGGGCCGGGGAGCTGTTTTTT
CDR3 protein: CASTTFRGQGAGELFF
clone size: .
J gene: TRBJ2-2
V gene: TRBV11-2
D gene: TRBD1

CDR3 DNA: TGTGCTAGTGCCCGGGGGGGTAATGAGCAGTTCTTC
CDR3 protein: CASARGGNEQFF
clone size: .
J gene: TRBJ2-1
V gene: TRBV12-5
D gene: TRBD2

CDR3 DNA: TGTGCCAGCAGAACCGGGACACCCACAGATACGCAGTATTTT
CDR3 protein: CASRTGTPTDTQYF
clone size: .
J gene: TRBJ2-3
V gene: TRBV11-2
D gene: .

CDR3 DNA: TGTGCCAGCAGCCCTTGGACAGTCCTTAACTATGGCTACACCTTC
CDR3 protein: CASSPWTVLNYGYTF
clone size: .
J gene: TRBJ1-2
V gene: TRBV11-1
D gene: .

CDR3 DNA: TGCAGCGTTGAATACGGGGGGGCCGTCGAGACCCAGTACTTC
CDR3 protein: CSVEYGGAVETQYF
clone size: .
J gene: TRBJ2-5
V gene: TRBV29-1
D gene: TRBD2

CDR3 DNA: TGTGCCACCAGGACTAGAAGCCACGAGCAGTACTTC
CDR3 protein: CATRTRSHEQYF
clone size: .
J gene: TRBJ2-7
V gene: TRBV19
D gene: TRBD2

CDR3 DNA: TGTGCCAGCAGCTTAAGTCCGGGGTCGGACACTGAAGCTTTCTTT
CDR3 protein: CASSLSPGSDTEAFF
clone size: .
J gene: TRBJ1-1
V gene: TRBV11-2
D gene: .

CDR3 DNA: TGTGCCAGCCGCGGGACAGAAAACACTGAAGCTTTCTTT
CDR3 protein: CASRGTENTEAFF
clone size: .
J gene: TRBJ1-1
V gene: TRBV11-1
D gene: TRBD1

CDR3 DNA: TGTGCCAGCAGCTTGGATGGGCCCAAAAACATTCAGTACTTC
CDR3 protein: CASSLDGPKNIQYF
clone size: .
J gene: TRBJ2-4
V gene: TRBV5-4
D gene: .

CDR3 DNA: TGTGCCAGCAGTCAGCGGGGGTTCACAGATACGCAGTATTTT
CDR3 protein: CASSQRGFTDTQYF
clone size: .
J gene: TRBJ2-3
V gene: TRBV27
D gene: TRBD2

CDR3 DNA: TGCAGCGTTGTGGGGCAGGCCAACTATGGCTACACCTTC
CDR3 protein: CSVVGQANYGYTF
clone size: .
J gene: TRBJ1-2
V gene: TRBV29-1
D gene: .

CDR3 DNA: TGCGCCAGCAGTGCTGGGGGCCTCACTGAAGCTTTCTTT
CDR3 protein: CASSAGGLTEAFF
clone size: .
J gene: TRBJ1-1
V gene: TRBV10-1
D gene: .

CDR3 DNA: TGTGCCAGCAAACCGGGACAGGGTAAAGAGACCCAGTACTTC
CDR3 protein: CASKPGQGKETQYF
clone size: .
J gene: TRBJ2-5
V gene: TRBV2
D gene: TRBD1

CDR3 DNA: TGTGCCAGCTCCCCCGGAGATACGCAGTATTTT
CDR3 protein: CASSPGDTQYF
clone size: .
J gene: TRBJ2-3
V gene: TRBV2
D gene: .

CDR3 DNA: TGTGCTAGTGGTTTGGTCGCGGGGACCGGGGAGCTGTTTTTT
CDR3 protein: CASGLVAGTGELFF
clone size: .
J gene: TRBJ2-2
V gene: TRBV12-5
D gene: .

CDR3 DNA: TGTGCCATCAGAACGACAGTCAATGAGCAGTTCTTC
CDR3 protein: CAIRTTVNEQFF
clone size: once
J gene: TRBJ2-1
V gene: TRBV10-3
D gene: .

CDR3 DNA: TGTGCCTGGAGCCGCCAGGGGGGACAGCCCCAGCATTTT
CDR3 protein: CAWSRQGGQPQHF
clone size: once
J gene: TRBJ1-5
V gene: TRBV30
D gene: TRBD1

CDR3 DNA: TGTGCCAGCACAAGCGCGGGCAGAGACTATGGCTACACCTTC
CDR3 protein: CASTSAGRDYGYTF
clone size: .
J gene: TRBJ1-2
V gene: TRBV28
D gene: .

CDR3 DNA: TGTGCCAGCAGTCCCGGGACAGCGCGTGGCTACACCTTC
CDR3 protein: CASSPGTARGYTF
clone size: .
J gene: TRBJ1-2
V gene: TRBV6-5
D gene: TRBD1

CDR3 DNA: TGTGCCAGCAGTGAAGCGCTTCGAGGGGATACGCAGTATTTT
CDR3 protein: CASSEALRGDTQYF
clone size: .
J gene: TRBJ2-3
V gene: TRBV6-1
D gene: .

CDR3 DNA: TGTGCCAGCAGCCTAGATTGGGGACAGGGATATCTCGGAAACACCATATATTTT
CDR3 protein: CASSLDWGQGYLGNTIYF
clone size: .
J gene: TRBJ1-3
V gene: TRBV7-9
D gene: TRBD1

CDR3 DNA: TGTGCCATCAGTGAGGGGCGGGGGCGGAATGAGCAGTTCTTC
CDR3 protein: CAISEGRGRNEQFF
clone size: .
J gene: TRBJ2-1
V gene: TRBV10-3
D gene: .

CDR3 DNA: TGTGCCAGTAGTAGCCCAGGGAATCAGCCCCAGCATTTT
CDR3 protein: CASSSPGNQPQHF
clone size: .
J gene: TRBJ1-5
V gene: TRBV19
D gene: .

CDR3 DNA: TGTGCCTGGAGTAGCATGGAGGATCAGCCCCAGCATTTT
CDR3 protein: CAWSSMEDQPQHF
clone size: .
J gene: TRBJ1-5
V gene: TRBV30
D gene: .